The 13 T cell receptor beta chains listed next were all sequenced from one sample in a study of human thymus T cells. Profiling relied on immunoSEQ multiplex PCR, and the TCRdb table lists in-frame clones only, not all of them. The repertoire holds tens of thousands of clones, with over 85% as singletons. What was sequenced was blood. These receptors were obtained from a boy less than two years old with a congenital heart defect but otherwise immunologically healthy.

The chain combines TRBV4-2 with TRBJ2-1; TRBD1 matches 12 bases. The CDR3 runs to 18 residues. V lost 0 bases to trimming and J lost 8 bases; unmatched junction nucleotides: 11. Germline CDR1 reads LGHNA; CDR2 reads YNFKEQ. The CDR3 coding sequence is TGTGCCAGCAGCCAAGATATATTGGGGACAGGGGGCGTATATGAGCAGTTCTTC. This encodes CASSQDILGTGGVYEQFF.

The chain combines TRBV10-3 with TRBJ1-2, with D perhaps TRBD1 (6 bases). The CDR3 loop spans 13 amino acids. CDR1 and CDR2 (germline): ENHRY, SYGVKD. V lost 7 bases and J 4 bases, leaving 13 bases between the germline ends. The CDR3 DNA is TGTGCCATCACCGGAGGGGGGCCCTATGGCTACACCTTC. Translated: CAITGGGPYGYTF.

The V and J genes are TRBV7-2 and TRBJ2-3; possible D gene TRBD1, 5 bases. The germline gives CDR1 SGHTA, CDR2 FQGNSA. V lost 3 bases, J lost 4 bases, and 8 bases lay in between. CDR3 length equals 13 residues. CDR3 sequence reads: CASSFLGADTQYF. The DNA of the CDR3 is TGTGCCAGCAGCTTCCTAGGGGCAGATACGCAGTATTTT.

The chain links TRBV7-2 to TRBJ2-5; no reliable D call. Between the trimmed V and J ends, which lost 0 bases and 0 bases, there was a span of 8 bases. Germline V lookup: CDR1 SGHTA, CDR2 FQGNSA. This CDR3 is built from 15 residues. CDR3 sequence reads: CASSLAAPNQETQYF. The CDR3 DNA reads as TGTGCCAGCAGCTTAGCGGCGCCCAACCAAGAGACCCAGTACTTC.

This clone was counted a single time. J is TRBJ2-1 and V is TRBV5-4; tentatively, D is TRBD1 (6 bases). The CDR3 runs to 17 residues. The V gene's germline CDR1 is SGHNT and CDR2 YYREEE (reference sequence). Trimming removed 4 bases from V and 0 bases from J, with 17 bases in between. CDR3 protein: CASSPPDRLSSYNEQFF. The CDR3 DNA reads as TGTGCCAGCAGCCCGCCAGACAGGTTAAGCTCCTACAATGAGCAGTTCTTC.

The chain recombines TRBV30 with TRBJ2-1, with 7 positions matching TRBD2. From germline, CDR1 is GTSNPN and CDR2 SVGIG (reference sequence). J was trimmed by 6 bases and V by 3 bases; bases with no gene match: 11. The CDR3 is 15 amino acids. CDR3 DNA sequence: TGTGCCTGGAGCCCGAGAGGCGGGAGTACCAATGAGCAGTTCTTC. Its protein is CAWSPRGGSTNEQFF.

The rearrangement uses TRBV5-4 and TRBJ1-5; possibly TRBD1 for D (6 bases). V was pared by 2 bases and J by 8 bases, with 8 bases between. The CDR3 length is 12 residues. The germline V gene has CDR1 SGHNT and CDR2 YYREEE (reference sequence). This CDR3 reads CASSLGGKPQHF. DNA for the CDR3: TGTGCCAGCAGCTTAGGGGGGAAGCCCCAGCATTTT.

V gene TRBV2 combines with J gene TRBJ1-6; weak D call: TRBD1 (5 bases). V shed 6 bases and J shed 8 bases, with 14 bases lying between them. Per the germline V gene, CDR1 is SNHLY and CDR2 is FYNNEI. CDR3 length: 14 amino acids. The CDR3 sequence is CASSLGQGHSPLHF. CDR3 nucleotide sequence: TGTGCCAGCAGCCTGGGGCAGGGACATTCACCCCTCCACTTT.

The V call is TRBV7-2, the J call TRBJ2-3, with D possibly TRBD1 on 6 matching bases. The germline gives CDR1 SGHTA, CDR2 FQGNSA. The CDR3 loop spans 16 amino acids. With 4 bases removed from V and 1 base from J, the gap between germline ends came to 15 bases. CDR3 sequence (DNA): TGTGCCAGCAGCTCTTTCCGAGGGGGAGGCACAGATACGCAGTATTTT. This codes for CASSSFRGGGTDTQYF.

The chain has TRBV11-2 and TRBJ2-7; 8 bases map to TRBD1. Losses at the gene ends were 3 bases for V and 6 bases for J; bases not matched to a gene: 10. Germline-derived CDR1 and CDR2 are SGHAT and FQNNGV. The CDR3 runs to 15 residues. DNA of the CDR3: TGTGCCAGCAGCTTCCCCGGGACAGGCTTTGTCGAGCAGTACTTC. This encodes CASSFPGTGFVEQYF.

CDR3 amino acids: CASSLEVSSGYNEQFF. In nucleotides, the CDR3 is TGTGCCAGCAGCTTAGAAGTGTCTAGCGGATACAATGAGCAGTTCTTC. V is TRBV7-6 and J is TRBJ2-1; 7 bases line up with TRBD2. In germline, CDR1 is SGHVS, CDR2 FNYEAQ. CDR3 length equals 16 residues. V dropped 1 base and J dropped 4; count of bases not matched to a gene: 7.

This chain uses TRBV18 with TRBJ2-7; D not resolved. From germline, CDR1 is KGHSH and CDR2 LQKENI. CDR3 length: 11 amino acids. The V gene lost 3 bases and the J gene lost 6 bases, with 6 bases spanning the gap. In nucleotides, the CDR3 is TGTGCCAGCTCACCCGGGCGCGAGCAGTACTTC. Residues: CASSPGREQYF.

V is TRBV19 and J is TRBJ2-2; tentatively, D is TRBD1 or TRBD2 (5 bases each). CDR3 length: 14 residues. Germline V gene sequence: CDR1 LNHDA, CDR2 SQIVND (reference sequence). V gave up 0 bases and J gave up 4 bases, with 6 bases separating them. The CDR3 DNA sequence: TGTGCCAGTAGTATAGATGGGGGCACCGGGGAGCTGTTTTTT. Translation gives CASSIDGGTGELFF.